What follows is one TCR beta chain and its context. The antigen is undetermined. These data are taken from a study of cytomegalovirus exposure and HLA in healthy donors. Study-level points and caveats: Some segments of the V type, notably TRBV6-2 and TRBV6-3, were excluded as indistinguishable.

The V and J ends lost 4 bases and 1 base, in that order; junction bases with no gene match: 3. Germline loops: CDR1 SGHTA, CDR2 FQGNSA. The CDR3 totals 16 residues. PCR involved 60 Vbeta and 13 Jbeta primers. The repertoire was sequenced with immunoSEQ multiplex PCR; TCRdb's copy has only in-frame clones and lacks some. The sample includes under 85,000 clones. The sequencing input was PBMCs. The chain uses TRBV7-2 and TRBJ2-5; 13 bases map to TRBD2. The receptor was isolated from a boy aged 5-17 years in good health and CMV-seronegative. CDR3 DNA: TGTGCCAGCAGCTGGACTAGCGGGAGTCCCCAAGAGACCCAGTACTTC. It specifies CASSWTSGSPQETQYF.